This note documents a single TCR beta chain sequence. The assay was immunoSEQ multiplex PCR, and TCRdb's table has in-frame clones only and misses some. The sample lists over 150,000 clones, around 94% occurring once. Trimming removed 1 base at V and 1 base at J, with 11 bases between. CDR3 length: 16 residues. Germline V CDR1 and CDR2: SGHVS, FNYEAQ. This entry belongs to a study of control samples from healthy donors and cancer patients. The TCR sequence derives from a woman under 30 in good health. Material: blood. V usage is TRBV7-6 and J usage is TRBJ1-5; D call uncertain. CDR3 nucleotide sequence: TGTGCCAGCAGCTTAGGGGGAGGCTACAGCAATCAGCCCCAGCATTTT. This gives the protein CASSLGGGYSNQPQHF.